What follows describes a single T cell receptor beta chain. What it binds is unknown. Other nucleotide sequences from this sample produce the same CDR3. The data were obtained in a study of cytomegalovirus exposure and HLA in healthy donors. Findings and caveats of the study: The investigators catalogued under 200 TCR beta chains as cytomegalovirus-associated.

Profiling relied on immunoSEQ multiplex PCR, and the TCRdb table lists in-frame clones only, not all of them. The sample holds over 250,000 clones, around 85% seen once. The CDR3 extends over 16 amino acids. V gave up 3 bases and J gave up 5 bases; unmatched junction bases: 6. CDR1 is SGHRS and CDR2 is YFSETQ in the germline V gene. The sequence derives from a woman aged 18-29 years in good health and CMV-seronegative. Sequenced: PBMCs. V and J are TRBV5-1 and TRBJ2-5; 14 nucleotides agree with TRBD2. The CDR3 sequence is CASSSGTSGSRETQYF. DNA for the CDR3: TGCGCCAGCAGCTCGGGGACTAGCGGGAGTCGGGAGACCCAGTACTTC.